This T cell receptor (beta chain) originates from a study of T cell repertoires in cytomegalovirus infection. TCRdb fed the reads into MiXCR, producing one record per CDR3 protein. Of 450,000 to 600,000 distinct CDR3 sequences listed, approximately 10% are singletons. The germline gives CDR1 KGHDR, CDR2 SFDVKD. The CDR3 has 14 amino acids. Trimming shortened V by 2 bases and J by 5 bases, and 9 bases separated the two germline ends. This clonotype came up many times. The chain uses TRBV24-1 and TRBJ2-1; possible D gene TRBD2, 5 bases. The sequenced material came from PBMCs. The TCR comes from a human donor in good health (CMV status not recorded). Some clones in this sample may be carry-over from other donors' samples. In DNA, the CDR3 is TGTGCCACCAGTGATTCGGACTTAGACAATGAGCAGTTCTTC. This translates into CATSDSDLDNEQFF.